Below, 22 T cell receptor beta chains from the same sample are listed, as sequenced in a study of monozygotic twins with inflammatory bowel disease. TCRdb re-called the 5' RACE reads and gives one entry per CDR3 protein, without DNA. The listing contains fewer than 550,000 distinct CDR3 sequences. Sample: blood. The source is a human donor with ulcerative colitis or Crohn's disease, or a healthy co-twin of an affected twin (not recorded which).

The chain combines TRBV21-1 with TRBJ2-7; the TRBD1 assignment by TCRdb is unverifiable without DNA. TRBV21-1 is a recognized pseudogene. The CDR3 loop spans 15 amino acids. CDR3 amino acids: CASGPTGNHSYEQYF.

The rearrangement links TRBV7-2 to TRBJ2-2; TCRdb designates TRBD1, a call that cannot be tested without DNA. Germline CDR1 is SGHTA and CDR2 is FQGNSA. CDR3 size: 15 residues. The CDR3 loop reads CANSTGTLSTGELFF.

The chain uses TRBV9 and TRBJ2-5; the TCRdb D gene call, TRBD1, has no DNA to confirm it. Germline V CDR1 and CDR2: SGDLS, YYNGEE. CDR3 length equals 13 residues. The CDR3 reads CAGRGRGQETQYF. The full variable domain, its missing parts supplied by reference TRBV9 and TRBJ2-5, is DSGVTQTPKHLITATGQRVTLRCSPRSGDLSVYWYQQSLDQGLQFLIQYYNGEERAKGNILERFSAQQFPDLHSELNLSSLELGDSALYFCAGRGRGQETQYFGPGTRLLVL.

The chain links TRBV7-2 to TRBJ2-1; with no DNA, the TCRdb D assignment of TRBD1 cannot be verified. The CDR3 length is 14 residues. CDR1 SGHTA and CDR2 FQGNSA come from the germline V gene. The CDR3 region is CASSPGTGRDEQFF.

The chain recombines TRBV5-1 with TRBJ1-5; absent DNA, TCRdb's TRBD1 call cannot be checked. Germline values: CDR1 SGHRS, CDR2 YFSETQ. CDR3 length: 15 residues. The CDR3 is CASSPGGQTNQPQHF.

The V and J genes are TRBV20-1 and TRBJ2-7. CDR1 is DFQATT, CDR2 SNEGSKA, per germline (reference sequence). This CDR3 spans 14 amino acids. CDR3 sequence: CSARFAGGLYEQYF.

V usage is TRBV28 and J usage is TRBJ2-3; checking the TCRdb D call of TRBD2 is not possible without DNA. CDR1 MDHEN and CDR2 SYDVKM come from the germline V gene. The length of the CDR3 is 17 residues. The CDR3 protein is CASSPPGLVLKLDTQYF.

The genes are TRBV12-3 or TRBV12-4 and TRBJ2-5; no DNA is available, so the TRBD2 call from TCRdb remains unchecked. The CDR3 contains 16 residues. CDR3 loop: CASSRGQPGIQETQYF.

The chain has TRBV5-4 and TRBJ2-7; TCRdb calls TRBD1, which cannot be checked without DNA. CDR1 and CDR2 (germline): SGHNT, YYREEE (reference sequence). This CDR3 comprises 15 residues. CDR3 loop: CASSLGDRSSYEQYF.

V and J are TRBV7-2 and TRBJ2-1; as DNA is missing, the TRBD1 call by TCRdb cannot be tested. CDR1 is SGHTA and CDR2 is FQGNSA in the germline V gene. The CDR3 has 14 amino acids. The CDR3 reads CASSSWTGRDEQFF.

CDR3 sequence: CASSYLGASYEQYF. The V and J genes are TRBV6-6 and TRBJ2-7; TCRdb names TRBD1, which stays unverified in the absence of DNA. Germline V gives CDR1 MNHNY, CDR2 SVGAGI (reference sequence). This CDR3 has 14 residues.

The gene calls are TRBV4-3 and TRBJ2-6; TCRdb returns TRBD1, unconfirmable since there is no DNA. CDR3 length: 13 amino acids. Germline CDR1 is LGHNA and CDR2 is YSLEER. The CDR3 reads CAAGQTGANVLTF.

The CDR3 sequence is CASSLGGDRKETQYF. The chain employs TRBV5-1 and TRBJ2-5; no DNA is available, so the TRBD1 call from TCRdb remains unchecked. The germline gives CDR1 SGHRS, CDR2 YFSETQ. CDR3 length: 15 amino acids.

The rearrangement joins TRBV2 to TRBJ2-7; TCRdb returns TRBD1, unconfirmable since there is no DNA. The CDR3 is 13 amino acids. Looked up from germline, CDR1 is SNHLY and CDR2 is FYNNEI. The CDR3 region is CASSGGRAYEQYF.

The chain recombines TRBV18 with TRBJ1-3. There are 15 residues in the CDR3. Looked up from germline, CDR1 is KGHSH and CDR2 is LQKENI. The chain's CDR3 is CASSPPGISGNTIYF.

The CDR3 reads CASSSLSGPARDTQYF. The rearrangement joins TRBV5-1 to TRBJ2-3; no DNA is available, so the TRBD1 call from TCRdb remains unchecked. From germline, CDR1 is SGHRS and CDR2 YFSETQ. CDR3 size: 16 residues.

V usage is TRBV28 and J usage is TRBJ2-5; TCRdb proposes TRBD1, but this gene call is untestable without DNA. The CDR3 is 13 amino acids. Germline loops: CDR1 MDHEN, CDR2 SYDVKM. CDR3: CASSLTGKETQYF.

This CDR3 reads CSARGPGDSQPQHF. The chain is built from TRBV20-1 and TRBJ1-5; the D call of TRBD1 rests on TCRdb alone, since no DNA is present to check it. The length of the CDR3 is 14 residues. Germline V CDR1 and CDR2: DFQATT, SNEGSKA (reference sequence).

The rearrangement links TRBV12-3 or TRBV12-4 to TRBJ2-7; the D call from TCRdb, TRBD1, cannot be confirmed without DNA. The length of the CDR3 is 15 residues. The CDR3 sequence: CASSTPGQGSYEQYF.

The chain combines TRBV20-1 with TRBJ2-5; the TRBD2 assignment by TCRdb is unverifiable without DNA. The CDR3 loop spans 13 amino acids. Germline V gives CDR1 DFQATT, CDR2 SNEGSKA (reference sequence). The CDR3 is CSARESGVETQYF.

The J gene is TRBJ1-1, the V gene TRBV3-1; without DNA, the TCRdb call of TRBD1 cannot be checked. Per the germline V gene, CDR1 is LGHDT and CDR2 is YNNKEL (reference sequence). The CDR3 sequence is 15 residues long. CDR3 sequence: CASSQYRDSQPEAFF.

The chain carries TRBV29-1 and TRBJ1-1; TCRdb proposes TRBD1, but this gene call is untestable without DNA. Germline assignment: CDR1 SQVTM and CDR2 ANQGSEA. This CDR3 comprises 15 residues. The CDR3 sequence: CSVSDRVSGNTEAFF.